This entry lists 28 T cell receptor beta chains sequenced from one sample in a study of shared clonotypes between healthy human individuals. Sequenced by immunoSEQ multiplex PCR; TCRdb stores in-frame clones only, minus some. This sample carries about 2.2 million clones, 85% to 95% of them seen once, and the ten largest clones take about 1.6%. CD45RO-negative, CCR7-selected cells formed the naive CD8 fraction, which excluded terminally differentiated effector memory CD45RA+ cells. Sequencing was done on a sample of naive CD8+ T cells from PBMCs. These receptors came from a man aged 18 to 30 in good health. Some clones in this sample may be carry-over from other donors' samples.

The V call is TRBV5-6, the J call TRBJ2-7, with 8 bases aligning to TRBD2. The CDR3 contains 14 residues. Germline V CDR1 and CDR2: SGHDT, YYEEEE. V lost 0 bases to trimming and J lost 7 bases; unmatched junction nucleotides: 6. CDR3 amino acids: CASSLGGGREEQYF. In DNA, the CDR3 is TGTGCCAGCAGCTTGGGCGGGGGGCGAGAAGAGCAGTACTTC. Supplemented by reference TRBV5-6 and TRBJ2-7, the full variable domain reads DAGVTQSPTHLIKTRGQQVTLRCSPKSGHDTVSWYQQALGQGPQFIFQYYEEEERQRGNFPDRFSGHQFPNYSSELNVNALLLGDSALYLCASSLGGGREEQYFGPGTRLTVT.

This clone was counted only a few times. The CDR3 region is CASSPPSVHTEAFF. In nucleotides, the CDR3 is TGCGCCAGCAGCCCCCCGTCGGTGCACACTGAAGCTTTCTTT. This chain joins TRBV4-1 and TRBJ1-1; D gene uncertain. CDR1 MGHRA and CDR2 YSYEKL come from the germline V gene. This CDR3 is built from 14 residues. Trimming took 4 bases from V and 3 from J, leaving 12 bases between them.

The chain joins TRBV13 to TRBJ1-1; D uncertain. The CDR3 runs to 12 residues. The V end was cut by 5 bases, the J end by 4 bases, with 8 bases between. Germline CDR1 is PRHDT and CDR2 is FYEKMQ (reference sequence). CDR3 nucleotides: TGTGCCAGCAGCCAATGGAGCACTGAAGCTTTCTTT. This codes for CASSQWSTEAFF.

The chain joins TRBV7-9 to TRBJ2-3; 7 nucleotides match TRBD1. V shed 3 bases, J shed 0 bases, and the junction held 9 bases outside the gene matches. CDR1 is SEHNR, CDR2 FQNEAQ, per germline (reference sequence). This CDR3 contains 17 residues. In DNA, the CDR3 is TGTGCCAGCAGCTTCCTCTCCCGGGACAGTAGCACAGATACGCAGTATTTT. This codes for CASSFLSRDSSTDTQYF.

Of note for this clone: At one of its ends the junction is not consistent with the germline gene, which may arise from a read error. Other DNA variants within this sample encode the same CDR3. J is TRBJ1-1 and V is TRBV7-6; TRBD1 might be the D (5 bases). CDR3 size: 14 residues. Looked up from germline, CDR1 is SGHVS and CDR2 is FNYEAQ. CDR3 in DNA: TGTGCCAGCAGTTTAGGACAAATGAACACTGAAGCTTTCTTT. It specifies CASSLGQMNTEAFF.

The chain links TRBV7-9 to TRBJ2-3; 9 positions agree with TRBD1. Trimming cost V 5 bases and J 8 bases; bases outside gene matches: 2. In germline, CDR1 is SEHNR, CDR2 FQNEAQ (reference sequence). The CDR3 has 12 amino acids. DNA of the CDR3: TGTGCCAGCAGCCCGGACAGGGGTACGCAGTATTTT. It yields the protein CASSPDRGTQYF.

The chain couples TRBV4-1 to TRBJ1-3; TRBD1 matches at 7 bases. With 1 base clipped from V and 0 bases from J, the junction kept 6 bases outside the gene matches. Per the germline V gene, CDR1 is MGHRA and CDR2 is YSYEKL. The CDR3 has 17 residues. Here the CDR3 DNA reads TGCGCCAGCAGCCAAGGACAGGGTACCTTCTCTGGAAACACCATATATTTT. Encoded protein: CASSQGQGTFSGNTIYF.

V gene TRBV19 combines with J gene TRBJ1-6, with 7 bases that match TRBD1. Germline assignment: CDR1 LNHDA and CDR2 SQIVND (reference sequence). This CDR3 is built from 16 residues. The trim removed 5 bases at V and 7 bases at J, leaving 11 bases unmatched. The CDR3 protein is CASSPTGRAGNSPLHF. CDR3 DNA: TGTGCCAGTAGTCCGACAGGGAGGGCGGGGAATTCACCCCTCCACTTT.

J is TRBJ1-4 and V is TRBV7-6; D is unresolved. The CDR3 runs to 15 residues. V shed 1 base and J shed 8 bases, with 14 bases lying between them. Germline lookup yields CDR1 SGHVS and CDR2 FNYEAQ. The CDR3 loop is CASSLEAGLGEKLFF. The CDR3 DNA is TGTGCCAGCAGCTTAGAGGCGGGATTAGGGGAAAAACTGTTTTTT.

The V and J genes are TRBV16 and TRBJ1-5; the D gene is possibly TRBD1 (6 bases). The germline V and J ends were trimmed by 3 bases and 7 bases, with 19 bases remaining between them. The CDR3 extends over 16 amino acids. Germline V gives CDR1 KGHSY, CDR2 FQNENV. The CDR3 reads CASSHAAGGAGQPQHF. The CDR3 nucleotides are TGTGCCAGCAGCCATGCGGCGGGGGGCGCAGGACAGCCCCAGCATTTT.

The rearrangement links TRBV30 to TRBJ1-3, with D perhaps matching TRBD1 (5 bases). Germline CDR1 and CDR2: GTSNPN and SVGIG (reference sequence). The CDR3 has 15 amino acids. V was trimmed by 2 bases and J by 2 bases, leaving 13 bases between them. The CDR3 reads CAWSPDSLPGNTIYF. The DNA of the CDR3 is TGTGCCTGGAGTCCCGACAGTTTACCTGGAAACACCATATATTTT.

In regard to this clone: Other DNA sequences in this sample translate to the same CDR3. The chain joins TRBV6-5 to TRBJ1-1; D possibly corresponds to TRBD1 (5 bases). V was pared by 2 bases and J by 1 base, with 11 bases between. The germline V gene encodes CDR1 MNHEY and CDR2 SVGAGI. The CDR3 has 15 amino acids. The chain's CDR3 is CASSYGRGANTEAFF. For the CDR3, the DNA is TGTGCCAGCAGTTACGGTAGGGGCGCGAACACTGAAGCTTTCTTT.

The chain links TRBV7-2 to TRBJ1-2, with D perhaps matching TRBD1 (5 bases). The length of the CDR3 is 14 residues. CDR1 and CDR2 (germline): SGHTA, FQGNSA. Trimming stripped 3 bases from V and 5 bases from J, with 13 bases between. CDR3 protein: CASSFGRGGYGYTF. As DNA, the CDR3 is TGTGCCAGCAGCTTTGGGAGGGGTGGATATGGCTACACCTTC.

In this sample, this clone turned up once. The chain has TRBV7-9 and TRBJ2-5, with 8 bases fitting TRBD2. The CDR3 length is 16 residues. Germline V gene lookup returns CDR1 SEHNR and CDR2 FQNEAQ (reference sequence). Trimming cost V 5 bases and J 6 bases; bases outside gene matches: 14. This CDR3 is CASSPGLAGFIQTQYF. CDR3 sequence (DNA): TGTGCCAGCAGCCCCGGACTAGCTGGTTTCATACAGACCCAGTACTTC.

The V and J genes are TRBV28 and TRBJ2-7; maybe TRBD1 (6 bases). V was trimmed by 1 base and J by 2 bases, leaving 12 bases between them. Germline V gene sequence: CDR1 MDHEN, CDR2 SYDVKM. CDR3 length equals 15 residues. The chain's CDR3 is CASSLYGQIPYEQYF. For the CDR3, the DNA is TGTGCCAGCAGTTTATACGGACAGATTCCCTACGAGCAGTACTTC.

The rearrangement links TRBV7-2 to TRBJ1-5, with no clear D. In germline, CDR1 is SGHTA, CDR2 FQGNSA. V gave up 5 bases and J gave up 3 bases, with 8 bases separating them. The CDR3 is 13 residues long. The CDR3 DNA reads TGTGCCAGCAGCCCTACTAACAATCAGCCCCAGCATTTT. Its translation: CASSPTNNQPQHF. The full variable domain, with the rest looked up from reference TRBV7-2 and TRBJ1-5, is GAGVSQSPSNKVTEKGKDVELRCDPISGHTALYWYRQSLGQGLEFLIYFQGNSAPDKSGLPSDRFSAERTGGSVSTLTIQRTQQEDSAVYLCASSPTNNQPQHFGDGTRLSIL.

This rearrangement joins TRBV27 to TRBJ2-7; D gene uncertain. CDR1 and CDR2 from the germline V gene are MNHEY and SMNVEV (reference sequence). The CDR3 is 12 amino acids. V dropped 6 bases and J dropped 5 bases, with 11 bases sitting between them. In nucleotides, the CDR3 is TGTGCCAGCAGCCAATACGCAAACGAGCAGTACTTC. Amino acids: CASSQYANEQYF.

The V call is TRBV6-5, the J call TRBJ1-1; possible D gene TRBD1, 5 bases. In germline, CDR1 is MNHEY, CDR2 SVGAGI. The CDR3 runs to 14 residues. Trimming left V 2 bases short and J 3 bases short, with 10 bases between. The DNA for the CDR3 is TGTGCCAGCAGTTACGGCAGGGAGTACACTGAAGCTTTCTTT. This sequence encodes CASSYGREYTEAFF.

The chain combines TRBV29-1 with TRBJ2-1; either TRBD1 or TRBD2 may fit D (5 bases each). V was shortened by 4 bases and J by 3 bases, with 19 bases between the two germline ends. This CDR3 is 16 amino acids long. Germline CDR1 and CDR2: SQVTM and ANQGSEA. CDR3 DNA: TGCAGCGTTGGAAAGGGAGACAGAGTTTTCTACAATGAGCAGTTCTTC. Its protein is CSVGKGDRVFYNEQFF.

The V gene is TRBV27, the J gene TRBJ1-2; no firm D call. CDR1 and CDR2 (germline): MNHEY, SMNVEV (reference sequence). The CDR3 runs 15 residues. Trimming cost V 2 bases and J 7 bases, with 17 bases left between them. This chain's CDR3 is CASSLLNPLSGGYTF. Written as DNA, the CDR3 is TGTGCCAGCAGTTTACTAAATCCTTTATCGGGTGGCTACACCTTC.

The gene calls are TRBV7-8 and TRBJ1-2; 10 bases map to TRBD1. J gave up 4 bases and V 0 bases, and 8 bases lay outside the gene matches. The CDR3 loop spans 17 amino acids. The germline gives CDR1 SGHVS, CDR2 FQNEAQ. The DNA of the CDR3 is TGTGCCAGCAGCTTAGCGGGACAGGGGACGAGCCGCTATGGCTACACCTTC. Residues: CASSLAGQGTSRYGYTF.

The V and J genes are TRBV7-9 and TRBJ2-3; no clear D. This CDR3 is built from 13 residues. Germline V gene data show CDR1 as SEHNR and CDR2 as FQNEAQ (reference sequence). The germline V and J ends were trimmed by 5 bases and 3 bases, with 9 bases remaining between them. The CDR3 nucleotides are TGTGCCAGCAGCGCTTTGGGGACAGATACGCAGTATTTT. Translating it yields CASSALGTDTQYF.

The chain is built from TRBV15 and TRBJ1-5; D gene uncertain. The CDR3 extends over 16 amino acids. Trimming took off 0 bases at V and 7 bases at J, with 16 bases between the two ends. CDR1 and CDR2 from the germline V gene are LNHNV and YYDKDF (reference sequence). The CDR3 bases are TGTGCCACCAGCAGAGATCGGGGTTGGGCGGGGCAGCCCCAGCATTTT. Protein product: CATSRDRGWAGQPQHF.

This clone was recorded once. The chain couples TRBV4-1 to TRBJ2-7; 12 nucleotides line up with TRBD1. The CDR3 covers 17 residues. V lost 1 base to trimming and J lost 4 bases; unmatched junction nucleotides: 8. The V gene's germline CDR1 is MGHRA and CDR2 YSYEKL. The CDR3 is CASSQVAGTGGWYEQYF. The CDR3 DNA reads TGCGCCAGCAGCCAAGTAGCTGGGACAGGGGGCTGGTACGAGCAGTACTTC.

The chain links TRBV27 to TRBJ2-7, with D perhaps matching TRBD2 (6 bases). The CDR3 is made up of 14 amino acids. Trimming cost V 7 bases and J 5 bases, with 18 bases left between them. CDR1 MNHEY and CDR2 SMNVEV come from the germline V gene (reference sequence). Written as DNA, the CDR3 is TGTGCCAGCAATGAACTAGCCCAACCGCACGAGCAGTACTTC. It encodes CASNELAQPHEQYF.

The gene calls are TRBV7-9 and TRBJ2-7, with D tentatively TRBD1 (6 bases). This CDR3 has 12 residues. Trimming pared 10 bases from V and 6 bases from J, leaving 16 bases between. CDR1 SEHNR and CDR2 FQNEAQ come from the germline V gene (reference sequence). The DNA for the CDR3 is TGTGCCACCGCACCCAGCAGGGGCGAGCAGTACTTC. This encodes CATAPSRGEQYF. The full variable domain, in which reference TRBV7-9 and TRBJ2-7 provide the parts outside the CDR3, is DTGVSQNPRHKITKRGQNVTFRCDPISEHNRLYWYRQTLGQGPEFLTYFQNEAQLEKSRLLSDRFSAERPKGSFSTLEIQRTEQGDSAMYLCATAPSRGEQYFGPGTRLTVT.

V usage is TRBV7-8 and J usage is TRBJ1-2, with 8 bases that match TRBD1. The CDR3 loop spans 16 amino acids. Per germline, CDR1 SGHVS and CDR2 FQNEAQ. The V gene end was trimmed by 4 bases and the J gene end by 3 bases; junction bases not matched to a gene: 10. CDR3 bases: TGTGCCAGCAGCTACCAGCCTTCGACAGGGGACTATGGCTACACCTTC. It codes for CASSYQPSTGDYGYTF.

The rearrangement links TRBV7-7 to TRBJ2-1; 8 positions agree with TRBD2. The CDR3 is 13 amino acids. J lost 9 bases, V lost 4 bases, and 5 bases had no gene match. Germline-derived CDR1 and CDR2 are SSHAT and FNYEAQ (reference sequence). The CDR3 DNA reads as TGTGCCAGCAGCTCCGGGACTAGGGGTGAGCAGTTCTTC. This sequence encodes CASSSGTRGEQFF.